The next 19 T cell receptor beta chains were all read from a single sample in a study of T cell responses to AZD1222 COVID-19 vaccine. The protocol was immunoSEQ multiplex PCR, while the TCRdb copy is restricted to in-frame clones and leaves out a portion. The repertoire consists of about 130,000 clones, with roughly 92% occurring once and the leading ten covering about 5.1%. This specimen consisted of peripheral blood, obtained on day 0 of AZD1222 vaccination. The receptors come from an adult in good health.

This chain links TRBV7-8 with TRBJ2-2; TRBD1 matches 7 bases. J lost 3 bases, V lost 4 bases, and 11 bases had no gene match. Germline-derived CDR1 and CDR2 are SGHVS and FQNEAQ. The CDR3 spans 17 residues. CDR3 residues: CASSYTADRVDTGELFF. CDR3 sequence (DNA): TGTGCCAGCAGCTATACCGCCGACAGGGTGGACACCGGGGAGCTGTTTTTT.

The chain has TRBV18 and TRBJ1-4; possibly TRBD1 for D (5 bases). Germline-derived CDR1 and CDR2 are KGHSH and LQKENI. V lost 3 bases and J lost 8, with 19 bases in between. The CDR3 consists of 16 residues. The CDR3, as DNA: TGTGCCAGCTCACCCTCCTCGGGCCTGGCAGGGGAAAAACTGTTTTTT. This gives the protein CASSPSSGLAGEKLFF.

V and J are TRBV6-1 and TRBJ1-5; weak D call: TRBD1 (5 bases). In germline, CDR1 is MNHNS, CDR2 SASEGT. The CDR3 runs to 14 residues. V shed 3 bases and J shed 3 bases, with 9 bases lying between them. CDR3 region: CASSDRAVNQPQHF. Written as DNA, the CDR3 is TGTGCCAGCAGTGACAGGGCCGTCAATCAGCCCCAGCATTTT.

The rearrangement uses TRBV7-6 and TRBJ2-1; no firm D call. There are 15 residues in the CDR3. Germline lookup yields CDR1 SGHVS and CDR2 FNYEAQ. V was shortened by 2 bases and J by 4 bases, with 12 bases between the two germline ends. The CDR3 nucleotides are TGTGCCAGCAGCTTACCTAGGTCCACGTACAATGAGCAGTTCTTC. Amino acid sequence: CASSLPRSTYNEQFF.

The CDR3 loop reads CASSPKGGQGAYEQYF. For the CDR3, the DNA is TGTGCCAGCAGCCCAAAGGGCGGACAGGGGGCCTACGAGCAGTACTTC. The V call is TRBV11-2, the J call TRBJ2-7; 10 nucleotides agree with TRBD1. The germline V gene encodes CDR1 SGHAT and CDR2 FQNNGV. This CDR3 region has 16 residues. J lost 2 bases, V lost 5 bases, and 9 bases had no gene match.

The chain carries TRBV6-2 or TRBV6-3 and TRBJ1-5; D perhaps matches TRBD1 (6 bases). Germline lookup yields CDR1 MNHEY and CDR2 SVGEGT. The CDR3 has 17 amino acids. Between the trimmed V and J ends, which lost 3 bases and 5 bases, there was a span of 20 bases. This CDR3 is CASSYRGRGLFHQPQHF. In DNA, the CDR3 is TGTGCCAGCAGTTATCGAGGCAGGGGTTTATTTCATCAGCCCCAGCATTTT.

The chain is built from TRBV25-1 and TRBJ1-5, with 8 bases matching TRBD1. Per germline, CDR1 MGHDK and CDR2 SYGVNS. The CDR3 is 14 residues long. The junction had 7 bases not matched to a gene; V was cut back by 5 bases and J by 7 bases. The CDR3 protein is CASSPLTGEQPQHF. The CDR3 region has the DNA TGTGCCAGCAGTCCCCTGACAGGGGAGCAGCCCCAGCATTTT.

The V and J genes are TRBV19 and TRBJ2-7, with D perhaps matching TRBD1 (7 bases). Germline CDR1 is LNHDA and CDR2 is SQIVND (reference sequence). Between the trimmed V and J ends, which lost 5 bases and 5 bases, there was a span of 10 bases. This CDR3 has 12 residues. The CDR3, as DNA: TGTGCCAGTAGTTCCAGGGGGGACGAGCAGTACTTC. Encoded protein: CASSSRGDEQYF.

The V and J genes are TRBV6-1 and TRBJ1-2, with D possibly being TRBD1 (5 bases). CDR1 and CDR2 (germline): MNHNS, SASEGT. The CDR3 is 13 amino acids. V shed 2 bases and J shed 5 bases, with 9 bases lying between them. The DNA for the CDR3 is TGTGCCAGCAGTGAAAGGGGACTTTATGGCTACACCTTC. Its protein is CASSERGLYGYTF.

The chain joins TRBV19 to TRBJ1-5; D perhaps matches TRBD1 (5 bases). The CDR3 consists of 18 residues. Germline V gene sequence: CDR1 LNHDA, CDR2 SQIVND (reference sequence). The V gene lost 4 bases and the J gene lost 7 bases, with 26 bases spanning the gap. This CDR3 reads CASSTPIPTERGWQPQHF. DNA of the CDR3: TGTGCCAGTAGTACCCCCATCCCGACAGAAAGGGGCTGGCAGCCCCAGCATTTT.

CDR3 coding DNA: TGCGCCAGCAGTGAGTCGTTCCTAAGGCCCCAGCATTTT. It is translated as CASSESFLRPQHF. This chain connects TRBV10-2 to TRBJ1-5; D remains unclear. Germline V gene data show CDR1 as WSHSY and CDR2 as SAAADI. V was pared by 0 bases and J by 9 bases, with 9 bases between. This CDR3 has 13 residues.

The rearrangement joins TRBV9 to TRBJ2-1; a weak D match, TRBD2 (6 bases). Trimming pared 0 bases from V and 1 base from J, leaving 11 bases between. This CDR3 is built from 16 residues. The germline CDR1 and CDR2 sequences are SGDLS and YYNGEE. In DNA form, the CDR3 reads TGTGCCAGCAGCGTAGAATACCGGGAGTCCTACAATGAGCAGTTCTTC. It is translated as CASSVEYRESYNEQFF.

The chain joins TRBV5-6 to TRBJ2-1; 11 nucleotides agree with TRBD2. V was pared by 4 bases and J by 3 bases, with 6 bases of the junction left unmatched. Looked up from germline, CDR1 is SGHDT and CDR2 is YYEEEE. This CDR3 region has 16 residues. The CDR3 sequence is CASSQPGLAVYNEQFF. As DNA, the CDR3 is TGTGCCAGCAGCCAACCGGGACTAGCGGTCTACAATGAGCAGTTCTTC.

J is TRBJ1-2 and V is TRBV9; D is uncertain. This CDR3 contains 15 residues. Germline values: CDR1 SGDLS, CDR2 YYNGEE. V was trimmed by 0 bases and J by 4 bases, leaving 13 bases between them. CDR3 amino acids: CASSVGSTPLYGYTF. CDR3 DNA: TGTGCCAGCAGCGTAGGCAGTACCCCCCTCTATGGCTACACCTTC.

The chain joins TRBV25-1 to TRBJ2-3, with D uncertain. The V end was cut by 4 bases, the J end by 6 bases, with 14 bases between. The CDR3 is 14 amino acids. CDR1 is MGHDK and CDR2 is SYGVNS in the germline V gene. The DNA of the CDR3 is TGTGCCAGCAGTGGAGTAGAGGTTTTGGATACGCAGTATTTT. Protein sequence: CASSGVEVLDTQYF.

This chain joins TRBV2 and TRBJ2-7; maybe TRBD2 (6 bases). The CDR3 spans 14 residues. Per the germline V gene, CDR1 is SNHLY and CDR2 is FYNNEI. The V end lost 3 bases, the J end lost 6 bases, and 15 bases lay between the germline ends. The chain's CDR3 is CASSELGRSGEQYF. In DNA form, the CDR3 reads TGTGCCAGCAGTGAGCTCGGGAGAAGCGGCGAGCAGTACTTC.

J is TRBJ1-2 and V is TRBV10-2; D perhaps matches TRBD1 (6 bases). Per germline, CDR1 WSHSY and CDR2 SAAADI. V lost 6 bases and J lost 2, with 13 bases in between. The CDR3 is made up of 14 amino acids. The CDR3 region is CASSEGQLNYGYTF. In DNA form, the CDR3 reads TGCGCCAGCAGCGAAGGACAGCTCAACTATGGCTACACCTTC.

This chain joins TRBV3-1 (or the pseudogene TRBV3-2) and TRBJ2-1; the D call may be TRBD1 or TRBD2 (5 bases each). The CDR3 runs 15 residues. From germline, CDR1 is LGHDT and CDR2 YNNKEL (reference sequence). V gave up 0 bases and J gave up 8 bases, with 14 bases separating them. The CDR3 loop reads CASSQDSGVGDEQFF. The CDR3 DNA reads TGTGCCAGCAGCCAAGATTCCGGGGTGGGGGATGAGCAGTTCTTC.

The chain uses TRBV4-2 and TRBJ2-2; D may be TRBD1 or TRBD2 (5 bases each). Germline assignment: CDR1 LGHNA and CDR2 YNFKEQ. Trimming removed 2 bases from V and 3 bases from J, with 16 bases in between. This CDR3 spans 17 amino acids. The CDR3 sequence is CASSQRTGMGDTGELFF. Here the CDR3 DNA reads TGTGCCAGCAGCCAACGAACAGGAATGGGAGACACCGGGGAGCTGTTTTTT.